The rows below give T cell receptor beta chains drawn from one sample of a study of high-grade serous ovarian cancer treatment subgroups. This table comes from immunoSEQ multiplex PCR, and its TCRdb copy is limited to in-frame clones, with some not included. The table has approximately 5,000 clones, approximately 68% seen once; the top ten hold approximately 14%. Sequenced input: tumor tissue. Receptors were obtained from a human donor with high-grade serous ovarian cancer. CDR3s include the opening cysteine and the closing phenylalanine or tryptophan. A D gene is named only where the DNA matches it firmly. Size is omitted from some rows. Given values are once, few, many or a class for expanded clones.

j_gene | abundance | v_gene | d_gene | CDR3aa | CDR3nt
TRBJ1-6 | NA | TRBV6-6 | NA | CASRKQGVTPLHF | TGTGCCAGCAGAAAGCAGGGTGTTACACCCCTCCACTTT
TRBJ2-7 | once | TRBV27 | NA | CASHPVNREQYF | TGTGCCAGTCATCCCGTAAACCGGGAGCAGTACTTC
TRBJ1-1 | few | TRBV5-1 | NA | CASSLDVLRANTEAFF | TGCGCCAGCAGCTTGGATGTCCTGAGGGCGAACACTGAAGCTTTCTTT
TRBJ1-2 | once | TRBV5-1 | NA | CASSLGGGFDGYTF | TGCGCCAGCAGCTTGGGGGGGGGCTTCGATGGCTACACCTTC
TRBJ2-3 | NA | TRBV15 | NA | CATSRAGDTQYF | TGTGCCACCAGCAGAGCAGGGGATACGCAGTATTTT
TRBJ2-3 | once | TRBV11-2 | NA | CASSTRLDFDTQYF | TGTGCCAGCAGCACCCGACTAGACTTTGATACGCAGTATTTT
TRBJ1-5 | few | TRBV4-2 | TRBD1 | CASSQDRGVNQPQHF | TGTGCCAGCAGCCAAGACAGGGGGGTGAATCAGCCCCAGCATTTT
TRBJ1-4 | NA | TRBV5-1 | NA | CASSASRVTTNEKLFF | TGCGCCAGCAGCGCCAGCCGCGTGACAACTAATGAAAAACTGTTTTTT
TRBJ1-1 | NA | TRBV4-1 | TRBD1 | CASSPWTGPEAFF | TGCGCCAGCAGCCCTTGGACAGGCCCTGAAGCTTTCTTT
TRBJ2-7 | NA | TRBV6-5 | NA | CASSYGGQSPAEQYF | TGTGCCAGCAGCTACGGGGGACAGTCCCCAGCCGAGCAGTACTTC
TRBJ2-1 | NA | TRBV29-1 | NA | CSVGQQGYEQFF | TGCAGCGTTGGACAACAGGGCTATGAGCAGTTCTTC
TRBJ1-2 | NA | TRBV11-1 | NA | CASSLGTGTYGYTF | TGTGCCAGCAGCTTAGGGACGGGGACTTATGGCTACACCTTC
TRBJ2-7 | medium-sized | TRBV5-5 | TRBD2 | CASSRSGLEYEQYF | TGTGCCAGCAGCCGATCGGGACTAGAATATGAGCAGTACTTC
TRBJ1-2 | once | TRBV11-2 | NA | CASSGQLNYGYTF | TGTGCCAGCAGCGGACAGCTAAACTATGGCTACACCTTC
TRBJ2-7 | few | TRBV4-2 | TRBD2 | CASSQTGTSGGHEQYF | TGTGCCAGCAGCCAGACCGGGACTAGCGGGGGCCACGAGCAGTACTTC
TRBJ1-1 | NA | TRBV6-1 | NA | CASKWMNTEAFF | TGTGCCAGCAAATGGATGAACACTGAAGCTTTCTTT
TRBJ2-5 | NA | TRBV19 | TRBD1 | CASSFGTATEETQYF | TGTGCCAGTAGTTTCGGGACAGCCACCGAAGAGACCCAGTACTTC
TRBJ2-3 | NA | TRBV7-2 | NA | CASSRWDTSTDTQYF | TGTGCCAGCAGCCGATGGGACACAAGCACAGATACGCAGTATTTT
TRBJ2-7 | NA | TRBV6-6 | NA | CATTSSNGQSEQYF | TGTGCCACCACTTCATCAAACGGACAGTCCGAGCAGTACTTC